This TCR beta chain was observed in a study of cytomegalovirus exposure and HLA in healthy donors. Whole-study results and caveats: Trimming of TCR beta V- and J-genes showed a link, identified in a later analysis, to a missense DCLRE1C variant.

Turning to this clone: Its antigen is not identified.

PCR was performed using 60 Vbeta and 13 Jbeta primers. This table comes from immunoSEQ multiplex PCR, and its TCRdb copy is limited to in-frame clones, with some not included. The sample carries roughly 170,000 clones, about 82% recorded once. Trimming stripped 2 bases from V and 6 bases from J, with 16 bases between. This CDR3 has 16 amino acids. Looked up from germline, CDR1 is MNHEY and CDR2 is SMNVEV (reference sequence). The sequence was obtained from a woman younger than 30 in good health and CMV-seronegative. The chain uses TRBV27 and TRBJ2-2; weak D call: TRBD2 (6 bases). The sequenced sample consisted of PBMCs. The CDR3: CASSLRLISGSGELFF. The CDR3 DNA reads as TGTGCCAGCAGTTTAAGGCTCATCAGCGGGTCCGGGGAGCTGTTTTTT.